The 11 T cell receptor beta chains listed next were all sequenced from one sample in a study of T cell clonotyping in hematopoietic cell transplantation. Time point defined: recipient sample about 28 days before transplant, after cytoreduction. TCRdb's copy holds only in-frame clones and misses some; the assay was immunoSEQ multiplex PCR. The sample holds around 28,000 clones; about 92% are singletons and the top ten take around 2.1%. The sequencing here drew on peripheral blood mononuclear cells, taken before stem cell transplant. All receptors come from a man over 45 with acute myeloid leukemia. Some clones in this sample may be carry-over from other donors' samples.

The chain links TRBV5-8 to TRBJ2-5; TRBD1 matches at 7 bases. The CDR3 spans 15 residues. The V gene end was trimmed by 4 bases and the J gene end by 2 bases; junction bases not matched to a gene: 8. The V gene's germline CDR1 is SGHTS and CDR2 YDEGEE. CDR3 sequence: CASSIRQGTQETQYF. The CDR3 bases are TGTGCCAGCAGCATACGACAGGGAACACAAGAGACCCAGTACTTC.

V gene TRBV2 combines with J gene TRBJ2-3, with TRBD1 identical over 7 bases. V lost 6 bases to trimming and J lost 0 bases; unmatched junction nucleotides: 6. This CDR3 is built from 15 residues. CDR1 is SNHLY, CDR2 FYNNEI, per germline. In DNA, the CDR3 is TGTGCCAGCAGAGCACAGGGGATCAGCACAGATACGCAGTATTTT. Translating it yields CASRAQGISTDTQYF.

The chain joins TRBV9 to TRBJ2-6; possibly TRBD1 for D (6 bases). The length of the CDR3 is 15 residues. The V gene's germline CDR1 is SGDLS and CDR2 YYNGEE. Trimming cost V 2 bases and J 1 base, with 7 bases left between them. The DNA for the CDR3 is TGTGCCAGCAGCGTCACAGGGTCTGGGGCCAACGTCCTGACTTTC. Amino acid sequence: CASSVTGSGANVLTF.

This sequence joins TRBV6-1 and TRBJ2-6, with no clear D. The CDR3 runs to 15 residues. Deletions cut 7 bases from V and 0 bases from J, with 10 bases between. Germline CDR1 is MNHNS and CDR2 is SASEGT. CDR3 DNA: TGTGCCAGCACAAGCGTGAGCTCTGGGGCCAACGTCCTGACTTTC. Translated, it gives CASTSVSSGANVLTF.

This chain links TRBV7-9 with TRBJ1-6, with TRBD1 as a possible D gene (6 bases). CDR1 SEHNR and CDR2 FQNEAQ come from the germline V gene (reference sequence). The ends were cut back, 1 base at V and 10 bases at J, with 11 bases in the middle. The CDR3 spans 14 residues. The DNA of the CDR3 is TGTGCCAGCAGCTTAGAGGGGGGCGTGTCACCCCTCCACTTT. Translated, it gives CASSLEGGVSPLHF.

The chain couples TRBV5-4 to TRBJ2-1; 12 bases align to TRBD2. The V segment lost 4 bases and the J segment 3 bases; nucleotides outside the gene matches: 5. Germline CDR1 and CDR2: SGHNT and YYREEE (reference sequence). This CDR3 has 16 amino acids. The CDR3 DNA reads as TGTGCCAGCAGCCCTCGACTAGCGGGGGACTACAATGAGCAGTTCTTC. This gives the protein CASSPRLAGDYNEQFF. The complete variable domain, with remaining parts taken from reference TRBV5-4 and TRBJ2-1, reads ETGVTQSPTHLIKTRGQQVTLRCSSQSGHNTVSWYQQALGQGPQFIFQYYREEENGRGNFPPRFSGLQFPNYSSELNVNALELDDSALYLCASSPRLAGDYNEQFFGPGTRLTVL.

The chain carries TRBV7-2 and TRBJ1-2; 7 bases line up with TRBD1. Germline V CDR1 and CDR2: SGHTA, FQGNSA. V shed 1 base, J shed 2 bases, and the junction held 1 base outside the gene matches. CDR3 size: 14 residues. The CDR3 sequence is CASSLGQGNYGYTF. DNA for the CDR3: TGTGCCAGCAGCTTAGGACAGGGAAACTATGGCTACACCTTC.

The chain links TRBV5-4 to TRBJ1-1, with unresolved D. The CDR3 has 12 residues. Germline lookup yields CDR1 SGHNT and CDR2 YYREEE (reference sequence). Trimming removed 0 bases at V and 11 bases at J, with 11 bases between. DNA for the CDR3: TGTGCCAGCAGCTTGGAAAAGAGGTCGGCTTTCTTT. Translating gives CASSLEKRSAFF. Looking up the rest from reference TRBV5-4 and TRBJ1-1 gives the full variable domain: ETGVTQSPTHLIKTRGQQVTLRCSSQSGHNTVSWYQQALGQGPQFIFQYYREEENGRGNFPPRFSGLQFPNYSSELNVNALELDDSALYLCASSLEKRSAFFGQGTRLTVV.

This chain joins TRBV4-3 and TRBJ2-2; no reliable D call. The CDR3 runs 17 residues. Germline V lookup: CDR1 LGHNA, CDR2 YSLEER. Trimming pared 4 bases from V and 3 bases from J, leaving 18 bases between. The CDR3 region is CASSPSLSIPDTGELFF. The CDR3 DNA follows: TGCGCCAGCAGCCCGTCCCTCTCCATCCCGGACACCGGGGAGCTGTTTTTT.

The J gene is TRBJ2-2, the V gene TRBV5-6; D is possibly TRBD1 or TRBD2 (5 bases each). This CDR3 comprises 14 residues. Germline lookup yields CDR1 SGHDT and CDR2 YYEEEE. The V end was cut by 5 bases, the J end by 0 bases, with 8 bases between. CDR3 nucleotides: TGTGCCAGCAGGAGGGGCCCGAACACCGGGGAGCTGTTTTTT. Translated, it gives CASRRGPNTGELFF.

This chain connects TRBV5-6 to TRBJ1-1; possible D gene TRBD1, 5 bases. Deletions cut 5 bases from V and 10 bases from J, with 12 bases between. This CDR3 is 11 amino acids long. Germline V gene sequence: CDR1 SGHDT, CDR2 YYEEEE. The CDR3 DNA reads TGTGCCAGCAGTACAGGAAAAGTAGCTTTCTTT. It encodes CASSTGKVAFF.